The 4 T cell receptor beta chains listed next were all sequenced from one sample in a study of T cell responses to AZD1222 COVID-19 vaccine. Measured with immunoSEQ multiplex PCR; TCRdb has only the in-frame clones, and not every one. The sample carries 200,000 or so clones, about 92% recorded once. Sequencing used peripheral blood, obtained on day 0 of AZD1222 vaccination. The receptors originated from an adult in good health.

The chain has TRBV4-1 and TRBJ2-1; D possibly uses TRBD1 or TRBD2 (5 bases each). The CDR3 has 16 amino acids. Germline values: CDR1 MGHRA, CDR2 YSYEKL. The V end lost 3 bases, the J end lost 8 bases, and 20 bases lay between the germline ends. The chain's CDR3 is CASSHLGQKVGDEQFF. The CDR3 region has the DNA TGCGCCAGCAGCCACCTCGGACAAAAAGTGGGGGATGAGCAGTTCTTC.

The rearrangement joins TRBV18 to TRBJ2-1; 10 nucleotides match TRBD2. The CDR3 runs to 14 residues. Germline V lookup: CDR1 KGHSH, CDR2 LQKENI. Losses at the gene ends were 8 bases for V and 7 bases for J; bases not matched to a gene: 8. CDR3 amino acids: CASLSGRAENEQFF. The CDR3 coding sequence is TGTGCCAGCCTGAGCGGGAGGGCCGAGAATGAGCAGTTCTTC.

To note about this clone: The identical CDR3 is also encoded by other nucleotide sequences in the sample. The CDR3 sequence: CASSLGGNTEAFF. The CDR3 nucleotides read TGTGCCAGCAGCTTGGGGGGGAACACTGAAGCTTTCTTT. The V and J genes are TRBV5-6 and TRBJ1-1; D gene ambiguous. V lost 0 bases and J 1 base, leaving 4 bases between the germline ends. Germline lookup yields CDR1 SGHDT and CDR2 YYEEEE. The CDR3 covers 13 residues.

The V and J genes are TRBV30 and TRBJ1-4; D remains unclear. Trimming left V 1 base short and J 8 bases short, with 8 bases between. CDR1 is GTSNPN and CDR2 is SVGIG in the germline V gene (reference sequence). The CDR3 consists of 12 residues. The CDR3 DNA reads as TGTGCCTGGAGTGAAACGTTAGAAAAACTGTTTTTT. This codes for CAWSETLEKLFF.